This TCR beta chain was sequenced during a study of cytomegalovirus exposure and HLA in healthy donors. Turning to the study itself: In a previous analysis, about 100 million unique TCR beta sequences were found from approximately 180 million T cells. Study-wide findings and caveats: Presence/absence analyses rested on an assumption that sequencing depth was roughly uniform across donors.

The germline gives CDR1 SGHRS, CDR2 YFSETQ. Losses at the gene ends were 0 bases for V and 4 bases for J; bases not matched to a gene: 5. The CDR3 is 15 residues long. Primers: 60 Vbeta forward and 13 Jbeta reverse. Using immunoSEQ multiplex PCR, the repertoire was profiled, and TCRdb retains in-frame clones only, with some absent. The sample lists 200,000 to 250,000 clones, 60% to 85% occurring once. As to this clone: The antigen is not known.

The chain combines TRBV5-1 with TRBJ2-7, with 9 nucleotides matching TRBD2. Sequencing was performed on PBMCs. This clonotype was obtained from a man between 40 and 49 years old in good health and CMV-seronegative. The chain's CDR3 is CASSLETSGFYEQYF. The CDR3 bases are TGCGCCAGCAGCTTGGAGACTAGCGGTTTTTACGAGCAGTACTTC.